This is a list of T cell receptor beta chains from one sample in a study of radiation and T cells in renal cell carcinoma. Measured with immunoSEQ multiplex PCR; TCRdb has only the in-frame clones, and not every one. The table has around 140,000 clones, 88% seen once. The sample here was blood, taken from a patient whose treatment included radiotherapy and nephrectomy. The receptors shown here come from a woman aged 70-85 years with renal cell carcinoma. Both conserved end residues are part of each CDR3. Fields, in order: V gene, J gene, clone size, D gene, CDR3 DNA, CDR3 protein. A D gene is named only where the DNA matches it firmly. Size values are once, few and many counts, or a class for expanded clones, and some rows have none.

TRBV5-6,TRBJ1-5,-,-,TGTGCCAGCAGTTTGCAGAGCACTAGCAATCAGCCCCAGCATTTT,CASSLQSTSNQPQHF
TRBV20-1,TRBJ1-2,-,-,TGCAGTGCGACGGGAGCGGATGGCTACACCTTC,CSATGADGYTF
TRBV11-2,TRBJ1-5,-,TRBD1,TGTGCCAGCAGCTTAGAAGGCAGGGGGAATCAGCCCCAGCATTTT,CASSLEGRGNQPQHF
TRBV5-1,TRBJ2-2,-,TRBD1,TGCGCCAGCGGGACCGGGACAGGGGTTGTGAGCGGGGAGCTGTTTTTT,CASGTGTGVVSGELFF
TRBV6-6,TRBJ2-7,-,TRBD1,TGTGCCAGCAGTTATCGGGACAGGGTACACGAGCAGTACTTC,CASSYRDRVHEQYF
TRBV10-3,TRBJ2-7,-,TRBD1,TGTGCCATCAGTGCCGGGACAGGGGTCTACGAGCAGTACTTC,CAISAGTGVYEQYF
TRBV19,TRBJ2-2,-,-,TGTGCCAGTAGTATAGGGAGCGGGACAACGAACACCGGGGAGCTGTTTTTT,CASSIGSGTTNTGELFF
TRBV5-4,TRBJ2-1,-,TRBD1,TGTGCCAGCAGCCCTGGACAGGGGCGGCGATACAATGAGCAGTTCTTC,CASSPGQGRRYNEQFF
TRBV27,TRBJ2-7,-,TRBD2,TGTGCCAGCAGTTTATTCTCGGGACTACCCCGCTACGAGCAGTACTTC,CASSLFSGLPRYEQYF
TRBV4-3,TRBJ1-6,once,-,TGCGCCAGCAGCCAAGAAGTAGGGAGGTTAGGGGCCGGGTATTCACCCCTCCACTTT,CASSQEVGRLGAGYSPLHF
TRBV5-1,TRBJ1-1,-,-,TGCGCCAGCAGCTTGTCAGTCAGGGGACCCTCCATGAACACTGAAGCTTTCTTT,CASSLSVRGPSMNTEAFF
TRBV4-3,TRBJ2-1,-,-,TGCGCCAGCAGCCACGGGTTCCAGGGGCAGGAGAATGAGCAGTTCTTC,CASSHGFQGQENEQFF
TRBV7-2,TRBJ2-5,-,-,TGTGCCAGCAGCTTAGGCGGGCTAGCGACCCAGTACTTC,CASSLGGLATQYF
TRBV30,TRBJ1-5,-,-,TGTGCCTGGAGGGGGGGAGCAAGCAATCAGCCCCAGCATTTT,CAWRGGASNQPQHF
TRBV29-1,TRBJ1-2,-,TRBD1,TGCAGCGTTCCTCGACAGGGTCCCGAAGGCTACACCTTC,CSVPRQGPEGYTF
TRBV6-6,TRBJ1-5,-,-,TGTGCCAGCAGTTACGAGGACCGAAATCAGCCCCAGCATTTT,CASSYEDRNQPQHF
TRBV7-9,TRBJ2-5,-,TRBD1,TGTGCCAGCAGCTTAGGGGACAGGGGGTGGAGAGAGACCCAGTACTTC,CASSLGDRGWRETQYF
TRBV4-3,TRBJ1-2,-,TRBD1,TGCGCCAGCAGCCAAGGGGGAGGGGGCTTCTATGGCTACACCTTC,CASSQGGGGFYGYTF
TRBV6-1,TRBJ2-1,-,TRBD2,TGTGCCAGCAGTGAATCCAGCGGGGGGGCCATTGAGCAGTTCTTC,CASSESSGGAIEQFF
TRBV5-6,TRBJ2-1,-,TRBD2,TGTGCCAGCAGCTGGTGGACTAGCGGGGGGTTGGTTGAGCAGTTCTTC,CASSWWTSGGLVEQFF
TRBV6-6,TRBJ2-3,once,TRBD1,TGTGCCAGCAGTCGGGACAGGGGGTACACAGATACGCAGTATTTT,CASSRDRGYTDTQYF
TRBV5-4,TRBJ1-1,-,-,TGTGCCAGCAGTCTGCAGAACACTGAAGCTTTCTTT,CASSLQNTEAFF
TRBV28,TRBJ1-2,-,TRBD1,TGTGCCAGCAGTCAGACAGGGACTGGTGGCTACACCTTC,CASSQTGTGGYTF
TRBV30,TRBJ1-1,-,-,TGTGCCTGGAGGGGAGGGCTGAACACTGAAGCTTTCTTT,CAWRGGLNTEAFF
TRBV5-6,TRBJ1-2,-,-,TGTGCCAGCAGCTTCCGAGGACGGGTTGATGGCTACACCTTC,CASSFRGRVDGYTF
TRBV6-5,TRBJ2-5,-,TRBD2,TGTGCCAGCAGTTCCCCCGCGGGGGAGCAAGAGACCCAGTACTTC,CASSSPAGEQETQYF
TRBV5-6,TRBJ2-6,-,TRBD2,TGTGCCAGCAGCGGCGCGGGGGGGCTCGGGGCCAACGTCCTGACTTTC,CASSGAGGLGANVLTF
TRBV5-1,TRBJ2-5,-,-,TGCGCCAGCAGCTGGGGCACAGGGCCGCAAGAGACCCAGTACTTC,CASSWGTGPQETQYF
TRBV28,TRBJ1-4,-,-,TGTGCCAGCACCGTAGGGGGGATAGAAGAAAAACTGTTTTTT,CASTVGGIEEKLFF
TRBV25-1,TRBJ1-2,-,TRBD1,TGTGCCAGCAGTAAAGCAGCAGGGACAGGGTCTGGCTACACCTTC,CASSKAAGTGSGYTF
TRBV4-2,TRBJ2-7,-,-,TGTGCCAGCAGCCAAGATAGGGGGGCCCACGAGCAGTACTTC,CASSQDRGAHEQYF
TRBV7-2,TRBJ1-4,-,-,TGTGCCAGCAGCCGCTCGGGGGGCTGGAATGAAAAACTGTTTTTT,CASSRSGGWNEKLFF
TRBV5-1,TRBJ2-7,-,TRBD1,TGCGCCAGCTCATTGGGACAGACGGAGACCTACGAGCAGTACTTC,CASSLGQTETYEQYF
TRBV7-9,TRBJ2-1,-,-,TGTGCCAGCAGCTTAAGGCCGGCACTTCCTATGGGGAATGAGCAGTTCTTC,CASSLRPALPMGNEQFF
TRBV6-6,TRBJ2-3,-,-,TGTGCCAGCAGTTACGATAGGGGAGATACGCAGTATTTT,CASSYDRGDTQYF
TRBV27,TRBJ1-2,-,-,TGTGCCAGCAGTCCCTCAGTCGACTATGGCTACACCTTC,CASSPSVDYGYTF
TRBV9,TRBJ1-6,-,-,TGTGCCAGCAGCGCCGTCGGGGGGTTTGGCTCACCCCTCCACTTT,CASSAVGGFGSPLHF
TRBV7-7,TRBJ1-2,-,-,TGTGCTACCAGAGAGTCGGAACATGGCTACACCTTC,CATRESEHGYTF
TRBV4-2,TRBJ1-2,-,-,TGTGCCAGCAGCCAAGATTCGACTGACTATGGCTACACCTTC,CASSQDSTDYGYTF
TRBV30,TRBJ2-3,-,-,TGTGCCTGGAGTCCCTTGTTAGGGGCTTTGGTTACAGATACGCAGTATTTT,CAWSPLLGALVTDTQYF
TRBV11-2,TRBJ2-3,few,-,TGTGCCAGCAGCCACTGGGGGGCGGCAGATACGCAGTATTTT,CASSHWGAADTQYF
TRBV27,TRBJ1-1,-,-,TGTGCCAGCAGTCATAACGATCGTGCGGGGACTGAAGCTTTCTTT,CASSHNDRAGTEAFF
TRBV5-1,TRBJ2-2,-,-,TGCGCCAGCAGCTTGATAAGGGGGACCGGGGAGCTGTTTTTT,CASSLIRGTGELFF
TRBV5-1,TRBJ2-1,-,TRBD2,TGCGCCACCTTCGCGGGGGAAACCTACAATGAGCAGTTCTTC,CATFAGETYNEQFF
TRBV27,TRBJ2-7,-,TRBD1,TGTGCCAGCAGGACCGGGACAGGGGCTTATGGCGAGCAGTACTTC,CASRTGTGAYGEQYF
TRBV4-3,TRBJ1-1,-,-,TGCGCCAGCAGCCGTAAGGGCGGGGGCACTGAAGCTTTCTTT,CASSRKGGGTEAFF
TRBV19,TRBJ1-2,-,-,TGTGCCAGTACAAGAGGGGGGGCGTCTCGAACTAACTATGGCTACACCTTC,CASTRGGASRTNYGYTF
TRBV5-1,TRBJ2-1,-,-,TGCGCCAGCAGCTTGGTCGCTGAGTCCTACAATGAGCAGTTCTTC,CASSLVAESYNEQFF
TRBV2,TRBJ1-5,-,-,TGTGCCAGCAGGCGGCAGACAAATCAGCCCCAGCATTTT,CASRRQTNQPQHF
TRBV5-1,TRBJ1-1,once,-,TGCGCCAGCAGCCCCACATTAGGGCTGAACACTGAAGCTTTCTTT,CASSPTLGLNTEAFF
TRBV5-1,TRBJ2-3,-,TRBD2,TGCGCCAGCAGCTTGGGTAATCGCGGGGGTTCAGATACGCAGTATTTT,CASSLGNRGGSDTQYF
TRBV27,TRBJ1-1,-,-,TGTGCCAGCAGTCCTCCAGCTGGGGATGAAGCTTTCTTT,CASSPPAGDEAFF
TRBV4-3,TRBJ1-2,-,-,TGCGCCAGCAGCGACACGGGCGGCTATGGCTACACCTTC,CASSDTGGYGYTF
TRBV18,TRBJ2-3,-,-,TGTGCCAGCTCACCACTGAGGAGCGGCACAGATACGCAGTATTTT,CASSPLRSGTDTQYF
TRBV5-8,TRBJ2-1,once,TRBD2,TGTGCCAGCAGCTTGGCCTCTAGCGGGGGAAGGAATGAGCAGTTCTTC,CASSLASSGGRNEQFF
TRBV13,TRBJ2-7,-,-,TGTGCCAGCAGCTTTCAGGGGCGTCCCTACGAGCAGTACTTC,CASSFQGRPYEQYF
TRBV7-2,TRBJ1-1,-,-,TGTGCCAGCAGCTTACAGGGAAACTTGAACACTGAAGCTTTCTTT,CASSLQGNLNTEAFF
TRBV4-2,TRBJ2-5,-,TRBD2,TGTGCCAGCAGCCAAGAGGAGCGGGGGGGGTACCAAGAGACCCAGTACTTC,CASSQEERGGYQETQYF
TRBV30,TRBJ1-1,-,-,TGTGCCTGGAGTGCAAGGGGGAACAATTTCATGAACACTGAAGCTTTCTTT,CAWSARGNNFMNTEAFF